Following are 14 T cell receptor beta chains from one sample sequenced in a study of T cell responses to AZD1222 COVID-19 vaccine. Clones were read by immunoSEQ multiplex PCR, and TCRdb kept only the in-frame ones, dropping some. The sample holds approximately 150,000 clones, about 88% seen once. Here the sequenced sample was peripheral blood, taken on day 0 of AZD1222 vaccination. These receptors came from an adult in good health.

The rearrangement uses TRBV27 and TRBJ1-6; possibly TRBD1 for D (5 bases). CDR1 and CDR2 (germline): MNHEY, SMNVEV (reference sequence). The CDR3 extends over 14 amino acids. Deletions cut 6 bases from V and 6 bases from J, with 12 bases between. This chain's CDR3 is CASRPGVTNSPLHF. The CDR3 bases are TGTGCCAGCAGGCCGGGGGTAACTAATTCACCCCTCCACTTT.

This chain uses TRBV3-1 (or the pseudogene TRBV3-2) with TRBJ1-1; D remains ambiguous. The CDR3 spans 15 residues. Germline CDR1 is LGHDT and CDR2 is YNNKEL (reference sequence). The ends were cut back, 0 bases at V and 6 bases at J, with 14 bases in the middle. CDR3 in amino acids: CASSQEAGRIPEAFF. CDR3 DNA: TGTGCCAGCAGCCAAGAAGCGGGAAGAATCCCTGAAGCTTTCTTT.

This clone was seen only a few times. V and J are TRBV4-3 and TRBJ1-2; no clear D gene. The CDR3 contains 14 residues. Per germline, CDR1 LGHNA and CDR2 YSLEER. V lost 0 bases, J lost 0 bases, and 5 bases lay in between. For the CDR3, the DNA is TGCGCCAGCAGCCAAGACCCGACTAACTATGGCTACACCTTC. It encodes CASSQDPTNYGYTF.

The genes are TRBV5-1 and TRBJ1-1; D remains unclear. The CDR3 spans 14 residues. Germline CDR1 SGHRS, CDR2 YFSETQ. Deletions cut 0 bases from V and 4 bases from J, with 10 bases between. The CDR3 protein is CASSLDTVSTEAFF. The CDR3 DNA reads as TGCGCCAGCAGCTTGGATACTGTTAGCACTGAAGCTTTCTTT.

V gene TRBV7-7 combines with J gene TRBJ1-3; 9 nucleotides line up with TRBD1. J lost 2 bases, V lost 11 bases, and 10 bases had no gene match. The germline gives CDR1 SSHAT, CDR2 FNYEAQ (reference sequence). The CDR3 loop spans 15 amino acids. The CDR3 is CAVAGGTGPGNTIYF. DNA for the CDR3: TGTGCCGTAGCCGGGGGGACAGGGCCTGGAAACACCATATATTTT.

The chain employs TRBV6-5 and TRBJ2-7, with TRBD1 identical over 10 bases. The CDR3 spans 13 residues. The V gene end was trimmed by 9 bases and the J gene end by 2 bases; junction bases not matched to a gene: 4. The germline CDR1 and CDR2 sequences are MNHEY and SVGAGI. CDR3 loop: CASRDRGAYEQYV. The CDR3 DNA reads TGTGCCAGTCGGGACAGGGGAGCCTACGAGCAGTACGTC.

This clone was found once. This sequence joins TRBV28 and TRBJ2-5, with D uncertain. The germline V gene has CDR1 MDHEN and CDR2 SYDVKM. The CDR3 totals 13 residues. The V end was cut by 8 bases, the J end by 4 bases, with 14 bases between. Written as DNA, the CDR3 is TGTGCCAGCCGGCAGGCCTCCTTAGAGACCCAGTACTTC. Translated: CASRQASLETQYF.

The chain employs TRBV11-2 and TRBJ2-1, with D unclear. Trimming took off 2 bases at V and 5 bases at J, with 1 base between the two ends. The CDR3 consists of 11 residues. Germline CDR1 SGHAT, CDR2 FQNNGV. The CDR3 loop is CASSLNNEQFF. CDR3 DNA: TGTGCCAGCAGCTTAAACAATGAGCAGTTCTTC.

The table lists this clone with a count of one. The chain has TRBV2 and TRBJ2-1, with D tentatively TRBD2 (6 bases). The CDR3 extends over 13 amino acids. Between the trimmed V and J ends, which lost 6 bases and 2 bases, there was a span of 8 bases. Germline-derived CDR1 and CDR2 are SNHLY and FYNNEI. The CDR3 DNA reads TGTGCCAGCAGCGGGGGACCCTACAATGAGCAGTTCTTC. This translates into CASSGGPYNEQFF.

The chain uses TRBV13 and TRBJ1-3; a weak D match, TRBD1 (5 bases). V was clipped by 4 bases and J by 0 bases, with 10 bases between them. Germline assignment: CDR1 PRHDT and CDR2 FYEKMQ (reference sequence). The CDR3 is made up of 15 amino acids. The CDR3 DNA sequence: TGTGCCAGCAGCTCGGGACCGTCCTCTGGAAACACCATATATTTT. Encoded protein: CASSSGPSSGNTIYF. The whole variable domain, filled in from reference TRBV13 and TRBJ1-3, reads AAGVIQSPRHLIKEKRETATLKCYPIPRHDTVYWYQQGPGQDPQFLISFYEKMQSDKGSIPDRFSAQQFSDYHSELNMSSLELGDSALYFCASSSGPSSGNTIYFGEGSWLTVV.

This chain joins TRBV2 and TRBJ2-4; tentative D call: TRBD2 (6 bases). The CDR3 sequence is 14 residues long. Germline lookup yields CDR1 SNHLY and CDR2 FYNNEI. V lost 2 bases and J 7 bases, leaving 12 bases between the germline ends. In nucleotides, the CDR3 is TGTGCCAGCAGTGAATACGGGAGCCTTAACATTCAGTACTTC. Protein sequence: CASSEYGSLNIQYF. Full variable domain (remainder filled in from reference TRBV2 and TRBJ2-4): EPEVTQTPSHQVTQMGQEVILRCVPISNHLYFYWYRQILGQKVEFLVSFYNNEISEKSEIFDDQFSVERPDGSNFTLKIRSTKLEDSAMYFCASSEYGSLNIQYFGAGTRLSVL.

This clone has just one count. This chain links TRBV7-8 with TRBJ1-5; D is ambiguous. The CDR3 spans 17 residues. CDR1 is SGHVS, CDR2 FQNEAQ, per germline. The V and J ends lost 1 base and 1 base respectively, with 14 bases between them. CDR3 loop: CASSLEGLGWSNQPQHF. The CDR3, as DNA: TGTGCCAGCAGCTTAGAGGGTTTGGGTTGGAGCAATCAGCCCCAGCATTTT. The whole variable domain, remainder taken from reference TRBV7-8 and TRBJ1-5, is GAGVSQSPRYKVAKRGQDVALRCDPISGHVSLFWYQQALGQGPEFLTYFQNEAQLDKSGLPSDRFFAERPEGSVSTLKIQRTQQEDSAVYLCASSLEGLGWSNQPQHFGDGTRLSIL.

The chain carries TRBV7-3 and TRBJ2-5; no clear D. In germline, CDR1 is SGHTA, CDR2 FQGTGA. V lost 6 bases to trimming and J lost 4 bases, with 12 bases between them. The CDR3 covers 13 residues. In DNA, the CDR3 is TGTGCCAGCAGTTCTGGGGTAGGAGAGACCCAGTACTTC. Its protein is CASSSGVGETQYF.

The chain links TRBV7-8 to TRBJ2-1; D perhaps matches TRBD1 (5 bases). The CDR3 spans 12 residues. Germline-derived CDR1 and CDR2 are SGHVS and FQNEAQ. The V gene lost 5 bases and the J gene lost 7 bases, with 9 bases spanning the gap. For the CDR3, the DNA is TGTGCCAGCAGCCGCAGGGTTAATGAGCAGTTCTTC. Residues: CASSRRVNEQFF.